One sample yielded the 20 T cell receptor beta chains listed below, sequenced in a study of long-term antiretroviral therapy in people with HIV. The assay used was immunoSEQ (version v3.0), run at survey level. The method was immunoSEQ multiplex PCR; TCRdb's version includes in-frame clones alone and lacks a portion of them. This table holds around 6,500 clones, about 74% found once. Sequenced material: unsorted PBMCs, taken 0.1 years before starting antiretroviral therapy. The source of these receptors is a young man with HIV.

The chain links TRBV9 to TRBJ2-5; no clear D. Germline V gives CDR1 SGDLS, CDR2 YYNGEE. V was cut by 7 bases and J by 5 bases, with 9 bases left in between. This CDR3 is built from 11 residues. This CDR3 reads CASGSPETQYF. CDR3 coding DNA: TGTGCCAGCGGCTCCCCGGAGACCCAGTACTTC.

This chain links TRBV5-1 with TRBJ1-1; weak D call: TRBD1 (5 bases). The V gene's germline CDR1 is SGHRS and CDR2 YFSETQ. Trimming removed 5 bases at V and 3 bases at J, with 11 bases between. The CDR3 sequence is 13 residues long. The CDR3 here is CASRGVDDTEAFF. The DNA for the CDR3 is TGCGCCAGCAGGGGGGTTGATGACACTGAAGCTTTCTTT.

The CDR3 nucleotides are TGTGCCAGCTCGGGGGATGGGTCCTATGGCTACACCTTC. Its protein is CASSGDGSYGYTF. The genes are TRBV18 and TRBJ1-2, with a possible D match to TRBD1 (5 bases). This CDR3 contains 13 residues. CDR1 and CDR2 (germline): KGHSH, LQKENI. Trimming stripped 6 bases from V and 4 bases from J, with 12 bases between.

The V and J genes are TRBV5-1 and TRBJ1-1; unclear D gene. The CDR3 length is 13 residues. Germline CDR1 and CDR2: SGHRS and YFSETQ. Trimming left V 0 bases short and J 0 bases short, with 3 bases between. The CDR3 sequence is CASSLEVNTEAFF. Here the CDR3 DNA reads TGCGCCAGCAGCTTGGAGGTGAACACTGAAGCTTTCTTT.

V and J are TRBV5-4 and TRBJ1-5; the D is unclear. The CDR3 totals 15 residues. CDR1 is SGHNT and CDR2 is YYREEE in the germline V gene (reference sequence). Between the trimmed V and J ends, which lost 5 bases and 0 bases, there was a span of 12 bases. CDR3 in DNA: TGTGCCAGCAGACCAGACATTGATAGCAATCAGCCCCAGCATTTT. The encoded protein is CASRPDIDSNQPQHF. The full variable domain, its missing parts supplied by reference TRBV5-4 and TRBJ1-5, is ETGVTQSPTHLIKTRGQQVTLRCSSQSGHNTVSWYQQALGQGPQFIFQYYREEENGRGNFPPRFSGLQFPNYSSELNVNALELDDSALYLCASRPDIDSNQPQHFGDGTRLSIL.

The chain is built from TRBV19 and TRBJ2-6; perhaps D is TRBD1 or TRBD2 (5 bases each). The CDR3 length is 14 residues. The V gene lost 6 bases and the J gene lost 0 bases, with 6 bases spanning the gap. Germline CDR1 and CDR2: LNHDA and SQIVND (reference sequence). This chain's CDR3 is CASRGRSGANVLTF. CDR3 nucleotides: TGTGCCAGTAGGGGACGCTCTGGGGCCAACGTCCTGACTTTC.

The chain uses TRBV7-9 and TRBJ1-1; possibly TRBD1 for D (5 bases). V dropped 3 bases and J dropped 3 bases, with 11 bases sitting between them. The CDR3 length is 14 residues. The germline CDR1 and CDR2 sequences are SEHNR and FQNEAQ (reference sequence). The CDR3 sequence is CASSFWGEDTEAFF. For the CDR3, the DNA is TGTGCCAGCAGCTTCTGGGGGGAGGACACTGAAGCTTTCTTT.

This clone has more than one count but fewer than ten. The rearrangement links TRBV28 to TRBJ2-1; D assignment may be TRBD1 or TRBD2 (6 bases each). The CDR3 has 14 residues. Trimming removed 4 bases at V and 4 bases at J, with 11 bases between. CDR1 and CDR2 from the germline V gene are MDHEN and SYDVKM. CDR3 nucleotides: TGTGCCAGCAGTTCAGGGGAGGTTTACAATGAGCAGTTCTTC. It specifies CASSSGEVYNEQFF.

This chain connects TRBV5-6 to TRBJ1-3; no clear D gene. This CDR3 contains 13 residues. Deletions cut 0 bases from V and 8 bases from J, with 9 bases between. Germline V gene sequence: CDR1 SGHDT, CDR2 YYEEEE. CDR3 amino acids: CASSLAGVHTIYF. CDR3 sequence (DNA): TGTGCCAGCAGCTTGGCCGGGGTACACACCATATATTTT.

This clone has a single count. J is TRBJ1-6 and V is TRBV7-6, with a tentative D call TRBD1 (6 bases). V was clipped by 1 base and J by 7 bases, with 14 bases between them. This CDR3 region has 16 residues. Germline loops: CDR1 SGHVS, CDR2 FNYEAQ. CDR3 sequence: CASSLVEGGRNSPLHF. In DNA form, the CDR3 reads TGTGCCAGCAGCTTAGTCGAAGGGGGTAGAAATTCACCCCTCCACTTT.

The rearrangement uses TRBV27 and TRBJ1-5; 7 bases line up with TRBD1. Germline assignment: CDR1 MNHEY and CDR2 SMNVEV (reference sequence). CDR3 length equals 14 residues. V lost 7 bases, J lost 6 bases, and 9 bases stayed unmatched. Here the CDR3 reads CASMEGALGQPQHF. The CDR3 bases are TGTGCCAGCATGGAGGGGGCGCTGGGTCAGCCCCAGCATTTT.

The chain is built from TRBV27 and TRBJ2-2; 7 positions match TRBD1. This CDR3 has 16 amino acids. Trimming removed 8 bases from V and 2 bases from J; junction bases left unmatched: 11. CDR1 MNHEY and CDR2 SMNVEV come from the germline V gene (reference sequence). CDR3: CASGETGTANTGELFF. DNA for the CDR3: TGTGCCAGCGGAGAGACAGGGACAGCTAACACCGGGGAGCTGTTTTTT.

The chain links TRBV6-1 to TRBJ2-1; the match to TRBD1 covers 7 bases. Germline V gene data show CDR1 as MNHNS and CDR2 as SASEGT. Trimming took 0 bases from V and 8 from J; bases not matched to a gene: 7. CDR3 length: 15 amino acids. CDR3 residues: CASSEALQGVDEQFF. Written as DNA, the CDR3 is TGTGCCAGCAGTGAAGCGCTCCAGGGGGTGGATGAGCAGTTCTTC.

This CDR3 is CASSEGAGSTDTQYF. CDR3 in DNA: TGTGCCAGCAGTGAAGGGGCAGGAAGCACAGATACGCAGTATTTT. The chain couples TRBV6-1 to TRBJ2-3, with D unclear. The CDR3 sequence is 15 residues long. Trimming pared 1 base from V and 0 bases from J, leaving 8 bases between. The germline V gene encodes CDR1 MNHNS and CDR2 SASEGT.

The chain combines TRBV5-1 with TRBJ1-2; no definite D call. CDR1 is SGHRS, CDR2 YFSETQ, per germline. The V end was cut by 0 bases, the J end by 2 bases, with 5 bases between. The CDR3 spans 13 residues. CDR3 region: CASSLDQNYGYTF. CDR3 coding DNA: TGCGCCAGCAGCTTGGACCAAAACTATGGCTACACCTTC.

The chain joins TRBV15 to TRBJ2-2, with D possibly being TRBD1 (5 bases). Germline CDR1 reads LNHNV; CDR2 reads YYDKDF (reference sequence). The germline V and J ends were trimmed by 1 base and 13 bases, with 10 bases remaining between them. CDR3 length equals 12 residues. CDR3 nucleotide sequence: TGTGCCACCAGCAGAGCAGGGCTCGGGCTGTTTTTT. Encoded protein: CATSRAGLGLFF. The full variable domain, its missing parts supplied by reference TRBV15 and TRBJ2-2, is DAMVIQNPRYQVTQFGKPVTLSCSQTLNHNVMYWYQQKSSQAPKLLFHYYDKDFNNEADTPDNFQSRRPNTSFCFLDIRSPGLGDTAMYLCATSRAGLGLFFGEGSRLTVL.

The V call is TRBV14, the J call TRBJ2-3; a weak D match, TRBD2 (5 bases). Germline-derived CDR1 and CDR2 are SGHDN and FVKESK. V was pared by 4 bases and J by 14 bases, with 16 bases between. CDR3 length: 12 amino acids. The CDR3 spells CASSLGGRSGYF. For the CDR3, the DNA is TGTGCCAGCAGCCTAGGAGGCAGGTCGGGGTATTTT.

The chain joins TRBV5-8 to TRBJ2-1; a weak D match, TRBD1 (5 bases). V was pared by 0 bases and J by 6 bases, with 13 bases between. CDR3 length: 15 amino acids. The V gene's germline CDR1 is SGHTS and CDR2 YDEGEE. The CDR3 loop is CASSLEAGFFNEQFF. In DNA form, the CDR3 reads TGTGCCAGCAGCTTGGAGGCAGGGTTTTTCAATGAGCAGTTCTTC.

This chain links TRBV5-6 with TRBJ1-1, with unresolved D. The CDR3 sequence is 12 residues long. Germline-derived CDR1 and CDR2 are SGHDT and YYEEEE. The germline V and J ends were trimmed by 1 base and 10 bases, with 11 bases remaining between them. The CDR3 DNA reads TGTGCCAGCAGCTTGAGGAGGGCTGGAGCTTTCTTT. It specifies CASSLRRAGAFF.

J is TRBJ2-3 and V is TRBV5-7, with a tentative D call TRBD1 (5 bases). TRBV5-7 is known as an ORF, though its function is uncertain. There are 17 residues in the CDR3. V lost 4 bases and J lost 1, with 19 bases in between. CDR3 nucleotides: TGTGCCAGCAGCCGGAGCCCGCCGACAGCGTGCACAGATACGCAGTATTTT. Its translation: CASSRSPPTACTDTQYF.